The 27 T cell receptor beta chains below come from one sample, sequenced in a study of Graves' ophthalmopathy and Graves' hyperthyroidism listed by TCRdb under 2018. Reads for this sample came from an Illumina HiSeq 2000. For repertoire sequencing, the TCR beta CDR3 regions were amplified from RNA transcripts. The first round of RT-PCR was done with HTBI primers and the Qiagen OneStep RT-PCR kit, and was followed by a second round of multiplex PCR, then size selection and purification. In-frame beta chains were kept once TCRdb had trimmed the public reads at Q25 with fastp and called clones with MiXCR. Each CDR3 protein gets just one entry, which takes the most common genes and DNA from the rows behind it. A total of 500,000 to 700,000 distinct CDR3 sequences appear in this sample, roughly 40% of them only once. The top ten hold over 3.5% of the sample. Sequencing input: peripheral blood or thyroid tissue (not recorded which). The origin of the receptors is an adult man with Graves' hyperthyroidism.

The genes are TRBV11-2 and TRBJ2-7, with D unclear. V lost 4 bases, J lost 5 bases, and 27 bases lay in between. This CDR3 is built from 18 residues. Germline assignment: CDR1 SGHAT and CDR2 FQNNGV. The CDR3 loop reads CASSYQPIDVGKANEQYF. Written as DNA, the CDR3 is TGTGCCAGCAGCTACCAACCCATAGACGTGGGAAAAGCCAACGAGCAGTACTTC.

This sequence joins TRBV6-1 and TRBJ1-2, with D perhaps matching TRBD1 (5 bases). V lost 5 bases and J lost 6, with 22 bases in between. The V gene's germline CDR1 is MNHNS and CDR2 SASEGT. The CDR3 covers 16 residues. CDR3 protein: CASSPHGTAGADGYTF. Here the CDR3 DNA reads TGTGCCAGCAGTCCCCACGGGACCGCCGGAGCGGATGGCTACACCTTC.

The rearrangement links TRBV7-8 to TRBJ2-5; TRBD1 or TRBD2 may be the D gene (5 bases each). V was shortened by 1 base and J by 4 bases, with 13 bases between the two germline ends. Germline V CDR1 and CDR2: SGHVS, FQNEAQ. This CDR3 spans 15 amino acids. This CDR3 reads CASSLDRGGGETQYF. The CDR3 region has the DNA TGTGCCAGCAGCTTAGATCGGGGCGGAGGAGAGACCCAGTACTTC.

Only a few counts were recorded for this clonotype. This chain joins TRBV4-2 and TRBJ1-1; unclear D gene. There are 14 residues in the CDR3. CDR1 is LGHNA and CDR2 is YNFKEQ in the germline V gene. V lost 0 bases and J 3 bases, leaving 8 bases between the germline ends. The CDR3 region is CASSQDVSHTEAFF. CDR3 DNA sequence: TGTGCCAGCAGCCAAGATGTCAGTCACACTGAAGCTTTCTTT.

This clonotype has a handful of counts. The J gene is TRBJ2-6, the V gene TRBV6-4, with no clear D. CDR1 is MRHNA, CDR2 SNTAGT, per germline. The ends were cut back, 6 bases at V and 3 bases at J, with 12 bases in the middle. This CDR3 is 15 amino acids long. Here the CDR3 reads CASSLGVLGANVLTF. The CDR3 nucleotides read TGTGCCAGCAGCTTAGGAGTTCTTGGGGCCAACGTCCTGACTTTC.

V gene TRBV20-1 combines with J gene TRBJ2-3, with D possibly being TRBD1 or TRBD2 (5 bases each). This CDR3 contains 15 residues. Trimming took 2 bases from V and 3 from J, leaving 15 bases between them. Looked up from germline, CDR1 is DFQATT and CDR2 is SNEGSKA (reference sequence). CDR3: CSARPGDVRTDTQYF. The CDR3 DNA sequence: TGCAGTGCTAGACCTGGGGACGTGAGGACAGATACGCAGTATTTT.

This sequence joins TRBV25-1 and TRBJ1-3; a weak D match, TRBD1 (5 bases). The length of the CDR3 is 16 residues. Trimming took off 8 bases at V and 4 bases at J, with 21 bases between the two ends. In germline, CDR1 is MGHDK, CDR2 SYGVNS. The CDR3 DNA sequence: TGTGCCAGCTCACCACCGCTGCAGGGCCCAGGAAACACCATATATTTT. It encodes CASSPPLQGPGNTIYF.

This clonotype came up many times. The chain uses TRBV19 and TRBJ1-2, with D possibly matching TRBD1 (5 bases). The CDR3 spans 16 residues. Deletions cut 5 bases from V and 0 bases from J, with 16 bases between. The germline gives CDR1 LNHDA, CDR2 SQIVND (reference sequence). The CDR3 spells CASSAVGGDANYGYTF. The CDR3 DNA is TGTGCCAGTAGTGCGGTCGGGGGGGACGCTAACTATGGCTACACCTTC.

The chain recombines TRBV20-1 with TRBJ2-3; D ambiguous. Germline V lookup: CDR1 DFQATT, CDR2 SNEGSKA (reference sequence). The CDR3 sequence is 11 residues long. CDR3 sequence: CSPGRADTQYF. The CDR3 nucleotides are TGCAGCCCTGGACGAGCAGATACGCAGTATTTT.

A word on this clonotype: This sequence may be a read error, since a much larger clone differs from it by one base. The chain combines TRBV7-2 with TRBJ2-7; D is undetermined. Germline CDR1 is SGHTA and CDR2 is FQGNSA. The CDR3 is 14 amino acids. The chain's CDR3 is CACSLGRDSYEQYF. CDR3 DNA sequence: TGTGCCTGCAGCTTAGGTCGCGATTCCTACGAGCAGTACTTC.

J is TRBJ1-3 and V is TRBV29-1; TRBD1 might be the D (6 bases). The germline gives CDR1 SQVTM, CDR2 ANQGSEA. V was pared by 4 bases and J by 8 bases, with 15 bases between. This CDR3 region has 13 residues. In nucleotides, the CDR3 is TGCAGCGTTGTACAGGGTGGTGGCTACACCATATATTTT. Protein sequence: CSVVQGGGYTIYF.

This clonotype came up many times. The V and J genes are TRBV5-1 and TRBJ1-2; the D is unclear. The CDR3 covers 14 residues. Between the trimmed V and J ends, which lost 0 bases and 4 bases, there was a span of 10 bases. Germline assignment: CDR1 SGHRS and CDR2 YFSETQ. This chain's CDR3 is CASSLVADSYGYTF. The CDR3 DNA sequence: TGCGCCAGCAGCTTGGTGGCAGACTCCTATGGCTACACCTTC. The whole variable domain, filled in from reference TRBV5-1 and TRBJ1-2, reads KAGVTQTPRYLIKTRGQQVTLSCSPISGHRSVSWYQQTPGQGLQFLFEYFSETQRNKGNFPGRFSGRQFSNSRSEMNVSTLELGDSALYLCASSLVADSYGYTFGSGTRLTVV.

This clonotype was seen repeatedly, ten times or more. The V and J genes are TRBV12-3 or TRBV12-4 and TRBJ1-4, with a tentative D call TRBD1 (5 bases). The CDR3 contains 13 residues. V lost 6 bases to trimming and J lost 10 bases, with 15 bases between them. The CDR3 here is CASSPGGGGKLFF. As DNA, the CDR3 is TGTGCCAGCAGCCCAGGTGGGGGAGGAAAACTGTTTTTT.

This clonotype was picked up many times. The J gene is TRBJ1-1, the V gene TRBV19, with 8 bases fitting TRBD1. CDR1 and CDR2 from the germline V gene are LNHDA and SQIVND (reference sequence). J lost 2 bases, V lost 4 bases, and 3 bases had no gene match. This CDR3 spans 14 amino acids. The CDR3 bases are TGTGCCAGTAGTAGGGGACAGGCCAACACTGAAGCTTTCTTT. Encoded protein: CASSRGQANTEAFF.

This clonotype has at least ten counts. The chain carries TRBV14 and TRBJ1-1; D is unclear. Germline CDR1 reads SGHDN; CDR2 reads FVKESK. This CDR3 region has 14 residues. Trimming cost V 5 bases and J 4 bases, with 14 bases left between them. CDR3 amino acids: CASSLQRDSTEAFF. The CDR3 coding sequence is TGTGCCAGCAGCTTACAGAGGGATAGCACTGAAGCTTTCTTT.

In regard to this clonotype: No conserved phenylalanine or tryptophan ends this CDR3, so it is likely a read error. The chain joins TRBV24-1 to TRBJ2-1, with 9 positions matching TRBD2. The CDR3 covers 17 residues. The germline V gene encodes CDR1 KGHDR and CDR2 SFDVKD. The J segment lost 2 bases and the V segment lost 5 bases, leaving 9 bases of the junction unmatched. CDR3 residues: CATSAPIAGVPYNEQFL. The CDR3 DNA reads as TGTGCCACCAGTGCCCCTATAGCGGGAGTACCCTACAATGAGCAGTTCCTC.

In this sample, this clonotype turned up many times. The chain uses TRBV24-1 and TRBJ1-4; 12 positions agree with TRBD1. V gave up 4 bases and J gave up 8 bases; unmatched junction bases: 13. CDR3 length: 18 residues. Per germline, CDR1 KGHDR and CDR2 SFDVKD. CDR3 sequence: CATSEHGTGGADLEKLFF. The CDR3 DNA is TGTGCCACCAGTGAGCACGGGACAGGGGGCGCGGACTTGGAAAAACTGTTTTTT.

About this clonotype itself: Just one base apart from a much larger clone, this may be a read error. The chain combines TRBV19 with TRBJ1-2; unclear D gene. V gave up 5 bases and J gave up 4 bases, with 11 bases separating them. Germline loops: CDR1 LNHDA, CDR2 SQIVND (reference sequence). CDR3 length: 13 amino acids. This chain's CDR3 is CASSGSPPYGYTF. The CDR3, as DNA: TGTGCCAGTAGTGGGAGCCCCCCCTATGGCTACACCTTC.

This chain connects TRBV29-1 to TRBJ2-1; the match to TRBD2 covers 10 bases. The CDR3 loop spans 16 amino acids. Trimming cost V 4 bases and J 4 bases; bases outside gene matches: 10. Germline assignment: CDR1 SQVTM and CDR2 ANQGSEA. This CDR3 is CSVVLTSGKNYNEQFF. CDR3 coding DNA: TGCAGCGTTGTTTTAACTAGCGGGAAAAATTACAATGAGCAGTTCTTC.

This chain uses TRBV13 with TRBJ2-7, with 8 bases identical to TRBD1. V shed 3 bases and J 6 bases; nucleotides not matched to a gene: 10. The V gene's germline CDR1 is PRHDT and CDR2 FYEKMQ (reference sequence). The CDR3 has 15 residues. This CDR3 reads CASSFRGQGVGEQYF. In nucleotides, the CDR3 is TGTGCCAGCAGCTTCAGAGGACAGGGAGTGGGCGAGCAGTACTTC.

CDR3: CASSQDPTSGVTDTQYF. The CDR3 DNA sequence: TGTGCCAGCAGCCAAGACCCCACTAGCGGGGTCACAGATACGCAGTATTTT. This chain links TRBV7-2 with TRBJ2-3, with TRBD2 matching 10 bases. Germline V lookup: CDR1 SGHTA, CDR2 FQGNSA. The V segment lost 5 bases and the J segment 2 bases; nucleotides outside the gene matches: 10. The CDR3 runs to 17 residues.

This clonotype has a count of ten or more. The rearrangement links TRBV15 to TRBJ2-7, with TRBD1 as a possible D gene (6 bases). The CDR3 is 15 amino acids. The germline V gene has CDR1 LNHNV and CDR2 YYDKDF (reference sequence). Trimming pared 1 base from V and 0 bases from J, leaving 10 bases between. CDR3 bases: TGTGCCACCAGCAGAGGAGGGGGTACCTCCTACGAGCAGTACTTC. It yields the protein CATSRGGGTSYEQYF.

This clonotype appeared many times. This rearrangement joins TRBV9 to TRBJ1-1, with D possibly being TRBD1 (5 bases). V gave up 3 bases and J gave up 0 bases, with 9 bases separating them. The germline V gene has CDR1 SGDLS and CDR2 YYNGEE. The CDR3 runs to 14 residues. CDR3: CASSEGPLNTEAFF. The CDR3 DNA reads as TGTGCCAGCAGCGAGGGACCGTTGAACACTGAAGCTTTCTTT.

The V gene is TRBV20-1, the J gene TRBJ2-2; 12 bases align to TRBD2. Germline V gene data show CDR1 as DFQATT and CDR2 as SNEGSKA (reference sequence). The junction had 9 bases not matched to a gene; V was cut back by 6 bases and J by 7 bases. The CDR3 is 15 residues long. CDR3 nucleotides: TGCAGTGCCCTAGCGGGAGGGACAGGGGTCGGGGAGCTGTTTTTT. Its protein is CSALAGGTGVGELFF.

This clonotype was seen only a few times. V usage is TRBV4-2 and J usage is TRBJ1-4; D might be TRBD1 (6 bases). With 5 bases removed from V and 3 bases from J, the gap between germline ends came to 19 bases. The CDR3 runs 17 residues. The V gene's germline CDR1 is LGHNA and CDR2 YNFKEQ. DNA for the CDR3: TGTGCCAGCAGCTTTAAGTTCGGGGGCATCGCTAATGAAAAACTGTTTTTT. The encoded protein is CASSFKFGGIANEKLFF.

V gene TRBV7-2 combines with J gene TRBJ2-5; 13 bases are a match to TRBD2. The J call is uncertain, as TRBJ2-1 better fits the DNA end. The CDR3 extends over 17 amino acids. Germline CDR1 is SGHTA and CDR2 is FQGNSA. The CDR3 reads CASSLLGTSGIEVEQFF. The CDR3 nucleotides read TGTGCCAGCAGCTTACTTGGGACTAGCGGGATCGAGGTTGAGCAGTTCTTC.

This chain uses TRBV5-1 with TRBJ1-2, with D unclear. V was cut by 0 bases and J by 4 bases, with 10 bases left in between. The CDR3 is 14 residues long. From germline, CDR1 is SGHRS and CDR2 YFSETQ. DNA for the CDR3: TGCGCCAGCAGCTTGGAAACATTATCCTATGGCTACACCTTC. This codes for CASSLETLSYGYTF.